The text below deals with one TCR beta chain. Deletions cut 2 bases from V and 8 bases from J, with 19 bases between. The CDR3 consists of 16 residues. Germline CDR1 is SGHTA and CDR2 is FQGNSA. The data belong to a study of T-cell memory formation after mild COVID-19. TCRdb fed the 5' RACE reads into MiXCR, producing one record per CDR3 protein. The sample includes about 110,000 distinct CDR3 sequences, 20% to 25% of them seen just once. The clonotype originates from a man younger than 30 who had mild COVID-19 (a few samples of this study predate the infection). Cell type and time point are not known. The V gene is TRBV7-2, the J gene TRBJ2-1, with D maybe TRBD2 (7 bases). The sample comprised PBMCs or a T cell subset sorted from them (not recorded which). CDR3 coding DNA: TGTGCCAGCAGCTTACCCTCTACGGGGGGCGGCTATGAGCAGTTCTTC. It encodes CASSLPSTGGGYEQFF.